This T cell receptor (beta chain) was obtained from a study of T-cell memory formation after mild COVID-19. Each CDR3 protein gets one entry after TCRdb re-called the 5' RACE reads with MiXCR. The data show about 310,000 distinct CDR3 sequences, roughly a fifth seen once. This CDR3 region has 15 residues. V lost 4 bases to trimming and J lost 4 bases, with 16 bases between them. Germline V gene sequence: CDR1 LGHNA, CDR2 YSLEER. As to this clonotype: Its specificity is not known.

Findings and limits, study-wide: Some SARS-CoV-2-responding clones were already detected in memory before infection.

The sample consisted of PBMCs or a T cell subset sorted from them (not recorded which). The chain employs TRBV4-3 and TRBJ1-2; no clear D gene. The receptor was derived from a man aged 18 to 35 who had mild COVID-19 (a few samples of this study predate the infection). Cell type and time point are not known. In DNA, the CDR3 is TGCGCCAGCAGCCCTCGGCCCATCCCACTCTATGGCTACACCTTC. This gives the protein CASSPRPIPLYGYTF.